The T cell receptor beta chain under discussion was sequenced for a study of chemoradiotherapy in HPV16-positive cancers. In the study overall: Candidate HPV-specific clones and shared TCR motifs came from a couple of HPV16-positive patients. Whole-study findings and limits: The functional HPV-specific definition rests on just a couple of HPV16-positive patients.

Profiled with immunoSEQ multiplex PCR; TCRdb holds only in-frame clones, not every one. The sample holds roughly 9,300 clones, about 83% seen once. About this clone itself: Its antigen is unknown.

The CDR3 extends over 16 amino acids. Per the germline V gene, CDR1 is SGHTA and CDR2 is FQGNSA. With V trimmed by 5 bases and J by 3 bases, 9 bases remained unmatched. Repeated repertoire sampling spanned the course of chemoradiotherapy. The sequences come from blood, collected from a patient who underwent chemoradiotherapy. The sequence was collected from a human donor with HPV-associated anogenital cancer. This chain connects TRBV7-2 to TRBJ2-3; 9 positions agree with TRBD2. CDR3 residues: CASSLKRGEPTDTQYF. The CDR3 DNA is TGTGCCAGCAGCCTAAAGCGGGGGGAACCGACAGATACGCAGTATTTT.